This T cell receptor (beta chain) was identified in a study of cytomegalovirus exposure and HLA in healthy donors. Whole-study results and caveats: In a later analysis, several top co-occurrence clusters appeared linked to parvovirus B19, influenza, CMV and Epstein-Barr virus. The HLA-A and HLA-B alleles of most subjects were reportedly predicted accurately from TCR beta sequences.

This clone came up a few times. Its antigen remains unknown. The CDR3 covers 15 residues. Looked up from germline, CDR1 is MDHEN and CDR2 is SYDVKM. The germline V and J ends were trimmed by 8 bases and 10 bases, with 23 bases remaining between them. Primers for the PCR totalled 60 Vbeta and 13 Jbeta. Method: immunoSEQ multiplex PCR; TCRdb's copy keeps in-frame clones and lacks some. This sample has 100,000 to 150,000 clones, with 77% found just once. The gene calls are TRBV28 and TRBJ1-4; no clear D gene. The origin of this receptor is a woman aged 55-69 years in good health and CMV-seronegative. The specimen sequenced was PBMCs. The CDR3 spells CASARSGLVVGKLFF. In nucleotides, the CDR3 is TGTGCCAGCGCCCGGTCAGGACTGGTCGTAGGAAAACTGTTTTTT.